A selection of T cell receptor beta chains follows, all from one sample in a study of cytomegalovirus exposure and HLA in healthy donors. The data were produced by immunoSEQ multiplex PCR, yet TCRdb's version contains in-frame clones alone and is incomplete. The table lists about 200,000 clones, around 86% of them singletons. Specimen: PBMCs. The source of these receptors is a woman aged 40 to 55 in good health and CMV-seronegative. CDR3s include the opening cysteine and the closing phenylalanine or tryptophan. A D gene is named only where the DNA matches it firmly. Expanded clones get a size class; other rows say once, few or many, or leave the size out.

D	size	J	V	DNA	CDR3
-	-	TRBJ2-7	TRBV30	TGTGCCTGGAGTAGCCAACCGGGCTACGAGCAGTACTTC	CAWSSQPGYEQYF
TRBD2	-	TRBJ2-1	TRBV4-1	TGCGCCAGCAGCCAAGATGGGGGAGGGACCTACAATGAGCAGTTCTTC	CASSQDGGGTYNEQFF
TRBD1	-	TRBJ1-1	TRBV7-9	TGTGCCAGCAGCCCCCGTTCAGCCGGGACAGGGGGAGGGAACACTGAAGCTTTCTTT	CASSPRSAGTGGGNTEAFF
TRBD2	once	TRBJ2-3	TRBV7-3	TGTGCCAGCAGCTTGGGACTAGCGGGAGCAGATACGCAGTATTTT	CASSLGLAGADTQYF
TRBD1	-	TRBJ2-1	TRBV7-3	TGTGCCAGCAGCCCCGGACAGGGCACTGAGCAGTTCTTC	CASSPGQGTEQFF
-	-	TRBJ2-3	TRBV29-1	TGCAGCGTTGAAACTAGACAGGTGATCACAGATACGCAGTATTTT	CSVETRQVITDTQYF
-	-	TRBJ1-1	TRBV28	TGTGCCAGCGAGGTCGGGAGGACGGAGAACACTGAAGCTTTCTTT	CASEVGRTENTEAFF
-	-	TRBJ2-5	TRBV6-6	TGTGCCAGCAGTTCCCAGGTAGGGGGTGAGCAGTACTTC	CASSSQVGGEQYF
-	few	TRBJ2-5	TRBV7-9	TGTGCCAGCACGGAACGAGGTTCAATACTACAAGAGACCCAGTACTTC	CASTERGSILQETQYF
-	few	TRBJ1-5	TRBV5-5	TGTGCCAGCAGCTTGGTACTACGCAATCAGCCCCAGCATTTT	CASSLVLRNQPQHF
TRBD2	once	TRBJ2-7	TRBV7-6	TGTGCCAGCAGCCCGCTGGGGCGGGAGTCCTACGAGCAGTACTTC	CASSPLGRESYEQYF
TRBD1	few	TRBJ1-4	TRBV6-5	TGTGCCAGCACCCATACAGGGGGCCGGGGAGAAAAACTGTTTTTT	CASTHTGGRGEKLFF
-	-	TRBJ2-5	TRBV5-4	TGTGCCAGCAGCTCGCGGGGCGGGGTCGAGACCCAGTACTTC	CASSSRGGVETQYF
TRBD2	-	TRBJ2-3	TRBV13	TGTGCCAGCAGGAGCCACGGACTAGCGGGAGGGCCGGATACGCAGTATTTT	CASRSHGLAGGPDTQYF
-	few	TRBJ1-3	TRBV27	TGTGCCAGCAGTTTATCTCCCAGCTCTGGAAACACCATATATTTT	CASSLSPSSGNTIYF
-	-	TRBJ2-5	TRBV30	TGTGCCTGGAGTGTTTCCGGGGAGACCCAGTACTTC	CAWSVSGETQYF
-	-	TRBJ1-5	TRBV2	TGTGCCAGCAGTGAAGCCTCCCGGTCTAGCAATCAGCCCCAGCATTTT	CASSEASRSSNQPQHF
-	-	TRBJ2-1	TRBV5-1	TGCGCCAGCAGCTTGATTCACCCCAGCTCCTACAATGAGCAGTTCTTC	CASSLIHPSSYNEQFF
TRBD1	-	TRBJ2-7	TRBV28	TGTGCCAGCAGTTCCCCGGGACAGGGAAGGATCTACGAGCAGTACTTC	CASSSPGQGRIYEQYF
TRBD2	few	TRBJ2-2	TRBV7-9	TGTGCCAGCAGCCCCCTGGGACTAGCGGGAGGTGACACCGGGGAGCTGTTTTTT	CASSPLGLAGGDTGELFF
-	-	TRBJ1-2	TRBV7-3	TGTGCCAGCAGCTCAGGCCCAGGGGATGGCTACACCTTC	CASSSGPGDGYTF
-	-	TRBJ2-7	TRBV5-1	TGCGCCAGCAGCTTTTATCCCGAACGGGGCGAGCAGTACTTC	CASSFYPERGEQYF
-	-	TRBJ2-1	TRBV5-1	TGCGCCAGCAGCTTGGGGGTTGGGGCACCTTATAGCCAGTTCTTC	CASSLGVGAPYSQFF
-	-	TRBJ2-2	TRBV30	TGTGCCTGGAGTTTCCAGGGGCTAGCGGAAAACACCGGGGAGCTGTTTTTT	CAWSFQGLAENTGELFF
-	-	TRBJ1-1	TRBV7-9	TGTTCCAGCAGCGACAGTATCGGGGCTTTCTTT	CSSSDSIGAFF
-	-	TRBJ2-4	TRBV12-5	TGTGCTAGTGGTTTGGTATTTGGCGGCATTCAGTACTTC	CASGLVFGGIQYF
-	-	TRBJ1-2	TRBV30	TGTGCCTGGAGTGTACTAGGGGGTTTTGGCTACACCTTC	CAWSVLGGFGYTF
-	-	TRBJ2-4	TRBV11-2	TGTGCCAGCAGCTTAAGGACACAGAGGAACATTCAGTACTTC	CASSLRTQRNIQYF
-	-	TRBJ1-2	TRBV30	TGTGCCTGGAGTGAGGAGGCAGGGGCCCGAAATAACTATGGCTACACCTTC	CAWSEEAGARNNYGYTF
-	few	TRBJ2-6	TRBV11-2	TGTGCCAGCAGCTTAGTTATGGCAGGGACTGGGGCCAACGTCCTGACTTTC	CASSLVMAGTGANVLTF
TRBD1	-	TRBJ1-2	TRBV11-2	TGTGCCAGCAGCTTAGATGCGACAGGGTTACGTGGCTACACCTTC	CASSLDATGLRGYTF
-	-	TRBJ2-3	TRBV10-1	TGCGCCAGCAGTGAGTCCCAAGACCTAGACGGGACAGATACGCAGTATTTT	CASSESQDLDGTDTQYF
TRBD1	few	TRBJ1-5	TRBV5-8	TGTGCCAGCAGCTCCCGGACAGGTTCTCATAGCAATCAGCCCCAGCATTTT	CASSSRTGSHSNQPQHF